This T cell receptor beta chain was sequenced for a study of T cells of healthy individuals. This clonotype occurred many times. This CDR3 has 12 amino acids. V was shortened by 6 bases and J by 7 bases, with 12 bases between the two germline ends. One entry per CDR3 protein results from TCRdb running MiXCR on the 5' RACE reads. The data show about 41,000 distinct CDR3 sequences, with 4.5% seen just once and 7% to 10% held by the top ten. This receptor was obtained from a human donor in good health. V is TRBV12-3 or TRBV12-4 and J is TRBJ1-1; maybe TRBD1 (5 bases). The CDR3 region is CASSQGIGEAFF. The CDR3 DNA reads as TGTGCCAGCAGCCAGGGTATCGGTGAAGCTTTCTTT.